The next 26 T cell receptor beta chains were all read from a single sample in a study of CD8 T cells in ankylosing spondylitis. Study-wide results and limits: A motif of eight highly homologous TCR beta variants was seen as apparently characteristic of ankylosing spondylitis blood.

Their target antigens are unknown. TCRdb re-derived calls from the 5' RACE reads in MiXCR, one entry per CDR3 protein. The table has 330,000 or so distinct CDR3 sequences, 6.5% to 10% seen once; the top ten hold more than 14%. The sequencing sample was made of blood, either unsorted or a sorted T cell fraction (not recorded which). Every receptor here comes from a male donor with ankylosing spondylitis.

The sample holds many counts of this clonotype. The J gene is TRBJ1-1, the V gene TRBV10-3; 12 positions match TRBD1. CDR1 ENHRY and CDR2 SYGVKD come from the germline V gene. This CDR3 contains 16 residues. Losses at the gene ends were 7 bases for V and 0 bases for J; bases not matched to a gene: 6. The CDR3 nucleotides read TGTGCCATCACCGGGACAGGGGGCGCGGTGAACACTGAAGCTTTCTTT. It encodes CAITGTGGAVNTEAFF.

This clonotype occurred many times. The V gene is TRBV2, the J gene TRBJ2-1, with 11 bases lining up with TRBD1. V dropped 6 bases and J dropped 8; count of bases not matched to a gene: 9. Germline V CDR1 and CDR2: SNHLY, FYNNEI. The CDR3 has 15 amino acids. The CDR3 nucleotides are TGTGCCAGCAGGGGCCGGACAGGGGGCAATGATGAGCAGTTCTTC. Residues: CASRGRTGGNDEQFF.

The chain employs TRBV2 and TRBJ2-7, with 10 bases aligning to TRBD1. The germline CDR1 and CDR2 sequences are SNHLY and FYNNEI. The CDR3 length is 14 residues. The J segment lost 3 bases and the V segment lost 6 bases, leaving 5 bases of the junction unmatched. This chain's CDR3 is CASSAGQGNYEQYF. The DNA for the CDR3 is TGTGCCAGCAGCGCGGGACAGGGGAACTACGAGCAGTACTTC.

Only a few counts were recorded for this clonotype. The V call is TRBV11-3, the J call TRBJ2-3, with 8 bases fitting TRBD2. V lost 4 bases, J lost 5 bases, and 5 bases stayed unmatched. This CDR3 is 14 amino acids long. Germline assignment: CDR1 SGHNT and CDR2 YENEEA. The CDR3 nucleotides are TGTGCCAGCAGCTCCGGGACTAGGGGAGATACGCAGTATTTT. As protein: CASSSGTRGDTQYF.

The chain carries TRBV20-1 and TRBJ1-2; a weak D match, TRBD1 (5 bases). This CDR3 spans 13 amino acids. Germline values: CDR1 DFQATT, CDR2 SNEGSKA (reference sequence). V lost 0 bases and J lost 3, with 8 bases in between. CDR3 sequence (DNA): TGCAGTGCTAGAGAAGGGACGGACTATGGCTACACCTTC. Translated: CSAREGTDYGYTF.

This clonotype came up a few times. The chain employs TRBV4-2 and TRBJ2-1; D perhaps matches TRBD2 (6 bases). The CDR3 consists of 16 residues. Germline assignment: CDR1 LGHNA and CDR2 YNFKEQ. V was cut by 4 bases and J by 9 bases, with 22 bases left in between. CDR3 in amino acids: CASSLLRPSADGEQFF. The CDR3 DNA reads TGTGCCAGCAGCCTCCTGAGGCCTAGCGCGGACGGTGAGCAGTTCTTC.

This clonotype came up many times. V and J are TRBV5-1 and TRBJ2-1; possibly TRBD1 for D (6 bases). Trimming shortened V by 0 bases and J by 7 bases, and 17 bases separated the two germline ends. Germline assignment: CDR1 SGHRS and CDR2 YFSETQ. The length of the CDR3 is 16 residues. The CDR3: CASSLDPGHGKNEQFF. The CDR3 DNA follows: TGCGCCAGCAGCTTGGATCCGGGACATGGGAAGAATGAGCAGTTCTTC.

This clonotype turned up a few times. V is TRBV20-1 and J is TRBJ2-1; D may be TRBD1 (6 bases). This CDR3 region has 15 residues. The V gene's germline CDR1 is DFQATT and CDR2 SNEGSKA (reference sequence). Trimming removed 2 bases at V and 5 bases at J, with 16 bases between. CDR3 in DNA: TGCAGTGCTAGAAGGTTCAGGGGAAATAACAATGAGCAGTTCTTC. Protein product: CSARRFRGNNNEQFF.

This clonotype was seen a few times. The CDR3 DNA follows: TGTGCCAGCAGTTCGGGCGACGGGGTTCGGGACGAGCAGTACTTC. Translation: CASSSGDGVRDEQYF. The chain recombines TRBV12-3 or TRBV12-4 with TRBJ2-7, with D tentatively TRBD2 (5 bases). Trimming pared 4 bases from V and 5 bases from J, leaving 18 bases between. This CDR3 contains 15 residues.

This clonotype occurred a few times. The rearrangement links TRBV4-1 to TRBJ1-4, with TRBD1 matching over 9 bases. CDR1 and CDR2 from the germline V gene are MGHRA and YSYEKL. V dropped 6 bases and J dropped 6; count of bases not matched to a gene: 5. The CDR3 loop spans 14 amino acids. CDR3 region: CASSSRDRDEKLFF. The CDR3, as DNA: TGCGCCAGCAGTAGCCGGGACAGGGATGAAAAACTGTTTTTT.

This clonotype has a handful of counts. The chain is built from TRBV2 and TRBJ1-6; no clear D. Germline V gene sequence: CDR1 SNHLY, CDR2 FYNNEI. This CDR3 comprises 15 residues. V shed 3 bases and J shed 9 bases, with 15 bases lying between them. Written as DNA, the CDR3 is TGTGCCAGCAGTGATAGAAGCTCGGAAGGTTCACCCCTCCACTTT. It encodes CASSDRSSEGSPLHF.

This clonotype appeared a few times. The V call is TRBV19, the J call TRBJ2-2; TRBD1 matches at 9 bases. After removal of 5 bases from V and 6 bases from J, the junction contained 4 bases not matched to a gene. Germline V lookup: CDR1 LNHDA, CDR2 SQIVND (reference sequence). The CDR3 runs to 14 residues. This chain's CDR3 is CASSDRGDAGELFF. In DNA form, the CDR3 reads TGTGCCAGTAGTGACAGGGGGGACGCCGGGGAGCTGTTTTTT.

The chain employs TRBV6-5 and TRBJ1-2, with D unclear. Germline CDR1 MNHEY, CDR2 SVGAGI. The V end was cut by 2 bases, the J end by 4 bases, with 8 bases between. The CDR3 covers 13 residues. The CDR3 bases are TGTGCCAGCAGTTACGGGTCGGGCTATGGCTACACCTTC. The encoded protein is CASSYGSGYGYTF.

The sample holds many counts of this clonotype. The chain joins TRBV5-1 to TRBJ1-2; unclear D gene. The CDR3 is made up of 12 amino acids. V dropped 0 bases and J dropped 4 bases, with 4 bases sitting between them. Germline CDR1 is SGHRS and CDR2 is YFSETQ. The DNA of the CDR3 is TGCGCCAGCAGCTTGGATTTCTATGGCTACACCTTC. Protein sequence: CASSLDFYGYTF.

This clonotype appeared many times. The J gene is TRBJ2-1, the V gene TRBV28, with 8 bases lining up with TRBD2. Germline assignment: CDR1 MDHEN and CDR2 SYDVKM. There are 14 residues in the CDR3. With V trimmed by 0 bases and J by 5 bases, 0 bases remained unmatched. For the CDR3, the DNA is TGTGCCAGCAGTTTATGGCGGGAGGACAATGAGCAGTTCTTC. It codes for CASSLWREDNEQFF.

This chain links TRBV11-3 with TRBJ2-7; 13 bases are shared with TRBD2. Germline V gene data show CDR1 as SGHNT and CDR2 as YENEEA. The V and J ends lost 0 bases and 6 bases, in that order; junction bases with no gene match: 5. The CDR3 has 16 amino acids. CDR3 nucleotide sequence: TGTGCCAGCAGCTTAGATTGGACTAGCGGGAGCGGCGAGCAGTACTTC. Translation: CASSLDWTSGSGEQYF.

This clonotype turned up a few times. The chain recombines TRBV29-1 with TRBJ2-7; TRBD2 aligns across 11 bases. Germline CDR1 is SQVTM and CDR2 is ANQGSEA. The junction had 5 bases not matched to a gene; V was cut back by 6 bases and J by 4 bases. This CDR3 region has 13 residues. The CDR3 spells CSVATSGAYEQYF. The DNA for the CDR3 is TGCAGCGTGGCGACTAGCGGGGCGTACGAGCAGTACTTC.

This clonotype turned up a few times. This chain joins TRBV5-1 and TRBJ2-7, with unresolved D. The CDR3 has 13 residues. The V and J ends lost 1 base and 3 bases respectively, with 8 bases between them. Looked up from germline, CDR1 is SGHRS and CDR2 is YFSETQ. In DNA form, the CDR3 reads TGCGCCAGCAGCTTGCCATCGGGCTACGAGCAGTACTTC. Residues: CASSLPSGYEQYF.

The genes are TRBV4-1 and TRBJ2-5; TRBD2 might be the D (6 bases). This CDR3 has 15 amino acids. Germline values: CDR1 MGHRA, CDR2 YSYEKL. The V and J ends lost 1 base and 0 bases respectively, with 9 bases between them. The CDR3 here is CASSQVGGDQETQYF. The CDR3, as DNA: TGCGCCAGCAGCCAAGTTGGAGGGGACCAAGAGACCCAGTACTTC.

In its sample, this clonotype was seen many times. This chain connects TRBV7-2 to TRBJ2-2; D not certain. CDR3 length: 14 amino acids. CDR1 is SGHTA and CDR2 is FQGNSA in the germline V gene. Trimming cost V 3 bases and J 7 bases, with 12 bases left between them. CDR3 coding DNA: TGTGCCAGCAGCTTTCCCCCCCCAGTCGGGGAGCTGTTTTTT. It yields the protein CASSFPPPVGELFF.

This clonotype occurred a few times. The chain employs TRBV20-1 and TRBJ2-1; 9 positions match TRBD2. CDR1 is DFQATT and CDR2 is SNEGSKA in the germline V gene (reference sequence). V dropped 4 bases and J dropped 3; count of bases not matched to a gene: 4. The CDR3 runs 14 residues. CDR3 bases: TGCAGTGCTATCCGACTAGCGGACTACAATGAGCAGTTCTTC. Its translation is CSAIRLADYNEQFF.

This clonotype was seen at least ten times. The genes are TRBV6-5 and TRBJ2-1; D is unresolved. The V gene's germline CDR1 is MNHEY and CDR2 SVGAGI. V was trimmed by 1 base and J by 0 bases, leaving 10 bases between them. The CDR3 has 16 residues. The CDR3 coding sequence is TGTGCCAGCAGTTACTACGCGAGGTACTCCTACAATGAGCAGTTCTTC. It is translated as CASSYYARYSYNEQFF.

The chain couples TRBV7-3 to TRBJ2-2; TRBD2 matches 8 bases. V shed 4 bases, J shed 6 bases, and the junction held 13 bases outside the gene matches. This CDR3 has 17 residues. Germline CDR1 reads SGHTA; CDR2 reads FQGTGA. CDR3 sequence: CASSSVGLAGGPGELFF. CDR3 DNA sequence: TGTGCCAGCAGCTCCGTGGGGTTGGCGGGAGGCCCCGGGGAGCTGTTTTTT.

The chain joins TRBV11-3 to TRBJ2-1; 9 nucleotides match TRBD2. The V and J ends lost 2 bases and 6 bases, in that order; junction bases with no gene match: 8. This CDR3 is built from 16 residues. Per germline, CDR1 SGHNT and CDR2 YENEEA. The CDR3 sequence is CASSLFGTSSGNEQFF. Written as DNA, the CDR3 is TGTGCCAGCAGCTTATTTGGGACTAGCTCTGGCAATGAGCAGTTCTTC.

The table lists this clonotype with a few counts. The CDR3 sequence: CSVEVSHLAVDTQYF. CDR3 bases: TGCAGCGTTGAGGTCTCCCATCTGGCTGTAGATACGCAGTATTTT. V gene TRBV29-1 combines with J gene TRBJ2-3; no firm D call. The CDR3 contains 15 residues. In germline, CDR1 is SQVTM, CDR2 ANQGSEA. V shed 3 bases and J shed 5 bases, with 18 bases lying between them.

This clonotype was seen at least ten times. The gene calls are TRBV4-3 and TRBJ2-1; D gene unclear. The V gene's germline CDR1 is LGHNA and CDR2 YSLEER. Trimming removed 1 base at V and 5 bases at J, with 9 bases between. The CDR3 runs to 14 residues. CDR3 in DNA: TGCGCCAGCAGCCAAGGGTTGGGCCACAATGAGCAGTTCTTC. This encodes CASSQGLGHNEQFF.